This TCR beta chain is drawn from a study of CD8+CD57+ T cells in acquired aplastic anemia. Background on the study: Approximately 10 million reads, on average, were obtained for CD4+ cells from healthy donors.

The table lists this clonotype with a count of one. Its matching antigen is unknown. Study-level results: Both patients and controls carried the same twenty-nine CD8+ CDR3 sequences.

CDR1 is DFQATT, CDR2 SNEGSKA, per germline (reference sequence). V was clipped by 6 bases and J by 1 base, with 16 bases between them. The CDR3 extends over 15 amino acids. TCR beta VDJ combinations and CDR3 sequences were profiled from genomic DNA. TCRdb itself ran the reads through MiXCR, one entry per CDR3 protein. This sample yields roughly 64,000 distinct CDR3 sequences, of which roughly 54% are seen a single time; 2% to 2.5% belongs to the top ten. This TCR was recovered from a human donor in good health, serving as a control. J is TRBJ2-1 and V is TRBV20-1, with D perhaps TRBD2 (5 bases). The sequencing input was sorted CD4+, CD8+, or CD8+CD57+ T cells (not recorded which) from PBMCs. In DNA, the CDR3 is TGCAGTGCCCGGCGGATGGGGAGTTCCTACAATGAGCAGTTCTTC. It yields the protein CSARRMGSSYNEQFF.